Listed below are T cell receptor beta chains from one sample, sequenced in a study of T cell responses to AZD1222 COVID-19 vaccine. Some clones are missing from TCRdb's copy, which holds only in-frame ones; the method was immunoSEQ multiplex PCR. The sample yields about 99,000 clones, roughly 85% seen once. Sequences were derived from peripheral blood, sampled on day 0 of AZD1222 vaccination. The receptors originated from an adult in good health. Both conserved end residues are part of each CDR3. D genes are given only for firm matches. Size values are once, few and many counts, or a class for expanded clones, and some rows have none.

j_call v_call clone_size d_call cdr3_nt cdr3_aa
TRBJ2-7 TRBV3-1/TRBV3-2 NA NA TGTGCCAGCAGCCAAGCCGACTACGAGCAGTACTTC CASSQADYEQYF
TRBJ1-2 TRBV4-1 NA NA TGCGCCAGCAGCCAAGATATGGGGGGCGACTATGGCTACACCTTC CASSQDMGGDYGYTF
TRBJ2-7 TRBV6-5 NA TRBD1 TGTGCCAGCAGCCGGGGACAGGGCTACGAGCAGTACTTC CASSRGQGYEQYF
TRBJ1-6 TRBV7-2 NA NA TGTGCCAGCAGCCTAGACTGGACCAATTCACCCCTCCACTTT CASSLDWTNSPLHF
TRBJ2-7 TRBV27 NA NA TGTGCCAGTCGAGTCGGGACACACTCCTACGAGCAGTACTTC CASRVGTHSYEQYF
TRBJ1-4 TRBV6-5 NA NA TGTGCCAGCAGGCCCGACGTGGCAGCCGGAGAAAAACTGTTTTTT CASRPDVAAGEKLFF
TRBJ1-4 TRBV9 NA NA TGTGCCAGCAGCGCCGACTTTGGGGTAGGGAATGAAAAACTGTTTTTT CASSADFGVGNEKLFF
TRBJ1-1 TRBV7-9 NA NA TGTGCCAGCAGCTTAGTGCGGGTCGGCGACGTGGGTAACACTGAAGCTTTCTTT CASSLVRVGDVGNTEAFF
TRBJ1-1 TRBV6-5 NA NA TGTGCCAGCAGTTACTCGCCAGACCTAATGAACACTGAAGCTTTCTTT CASSYSPDLMNTEAFF
TRBJ1-1 TRBV19 NA NA TGTGCCAGTAGTATACGGGGAGGGGACACTGAAGCTTTCTTT CASSIRGGDTEAFF
TRBJ1-5 TRBV23-1 NA TRBD1 TGCGCCAGCACCCAAGCCCGGGACAGGGTCAATCAGCCCCAGCATTTT CASTQARDRVNQPQHF
TRBJ1-2 TRBV5-1 NA NA TGTGCCAGCAGCGTACGGACGGGGGAAGGCTATGGCTACACCTTC CASSVRTGEGYGYTF
TRBJ1-2 TRBV18 NA TRBD1 TGTGCCAGCTCACCAGACCGAACAGGGGGCGTTCACTATGGCTACACCTTC CASSPDRTGGVHYGYTF
TRBJ2-1 TRBV7-9 NA NA TGTGCCAGCAGTCCTACAGTTGTGGGCCAGTTTGGTGAGCAGTTCTTC CASSPTVVGQFGEQFF
TRBJ1-6 TRBV5-6 NA NA TGTGCCAGCAGCTTGGCGGGAAGCTCCTATAATTCACCCCTCCACTTT CASSLAGSSYNSPLHF
TRBJ2-7 TRBV10-3 NA NA TGTGCCATCAGTGATAAGGGTTTCTACGAGCAGTACTTC CAISDKGFYEQYF
TRBJ1-2 TRBV7-9 NA TRBD1 TGTGCCAGCAGCTTAGGAGGGGGACAGCATAACTATGGCTACACCTTC CASSLGGGQHNYGYTF
TRBJ1-6 TRBV7-8 NA NA TGTGCCAGCACCGTTGACCCGGACAGCTTCTCCTATAATTCACCCCTCCACTTT CASTVDPDSFSYNSPLHF
TRBJ2-2 TRBV6-5 NA TRBD1 TGTGGGGTTAGACAGGGCGCGAACACCGGGGAGCTGTTTTTT CGVRQGANTGELFF
TRBJ2-1 TRBV14 NA TRBD2 TGTGCCAGCAGCAAGGGGCTGGCTAGCGGTACCTACAATGAGCAGTTCTTC CASSKGLASGTYNEQFF
TRBJ1-2 TRBV27 NA NA TGTGCCAGCAGTTTATATCCGGCTAACTATGGCTACACCTTC CASSLYPANYGYTF
TRBJ2-1 TRBV5-1 NA TRBD2 TGCGCCAGCAGCGGACTAGCGGGGGCCGCACTGGAGCAGTTCTTC CASSGLAGAALEQFF
TRBJ2-6 TRBV6-2/TRBV6-3 NA NA TGTGCCAGCAGTTACGACACTGGGGCCAACGTCCTGACTTTC CASSYDTGANVLTF
TRBJ1-1 TRBV4-2 NA NA TGTGCCAGCAGCCAAGTAGGGCAGTCCGGGGACACTGAAGCTTTCTTT CASSQVGQSGDTEAFF
TRBJ1-1 TRBV6-4 medium-sized NA TGTGCCAGCAGTGCCAGGGAGGACACTGAAGCTTTCTTT CASSAREDTEAFF
TRBJ1-6 TRBV7-2 NA NA TGTGCCAGCAGCCCCTCGGGAGGGACCTATAATTCACCCCTCCACTTT CASSPSGGTYNSPLHF
TRBJ2-5 TRBV18 NA NA TGTGCCAGCTCACAATTTCTTGGGGCCCAAGAGACCCAGTACTTC CASSQFLGAQETQYF
TRBJ2-2 TRBV7-3 NA NA TGTGCCAGCAGCTTCAGGGTAAACACCGGGGAGCTGTTTTTT CASSFRVNTGELFF
TRBJ1-2 TRBV19 NA TRBD1 TGTGCCAGTAGTATAGCTCAGGGGGATGTTTATGGCTACACCTTC CASSIAQGDVYGYTF
TRBJ2-3 TRBV7-2 NA NA TGTGCCAGCAGGAGCCAGGGGGGGAGGACAGATACGCAGTATTTT CASRSQGGRTDTQYF
TRBJ2-1 TRBV9 NA NA TGTGCCAGCAATGAGGGCGGGCGGTACAATGAGCAGTTCTTC CASNEGGRYNEQFF
TRBJ2-2 TRBV9 NA TRBD1 TGTGCCAGTTCTGACAGGGGGAACACCGGGGAGCTGTTTTTT CASSDRGNTGELFF
TRBJ2-5 TRBV9 once NA TGTGCCAGCAGCGTGGGGGGCCTCGAGCAAGAGACCCAGTACTTC CASSVGGLEQETQYF
TRBJ1-1 TRBV29-1 NA NA TGCAGCGTTGCGGCCCGGCAGGCCGACACTGAAGCTTTCTTT CSVAARQADTEAFF
TRBJ2-1 TRBV4-3 NA NA TGCGCCAGCAGCCAAGACCTCGGTTTGGTCCAGTTCTTC CASSQDLGLVQFF
TRBJ1-1 TRBV19 few NA TGTGCCAGTAGTATAAACAGGGACACGAACACTGAAGCTTTCTTT CASSINRDTNTEAFF
TRBJ1-6 TRBV9 once NA TGTGCCAGCGGCGGACGGTCAGATAATTCACCCCTCCACTTT CASGGRSDNSPLHF
TRBJ2-3 TRBV11-3 NA TRBD1 TGTGCCAGCAGCCGACAGGGGACAGATACGCAGTATTTT CASSRQGTDTQYF
TRBJ2-1 TRBV19 NA NA TGTGCCAGTAGTCTCAGGGGCGCTCTCAATGAGCAGTTCTTC CASSLRGALNEQFF
TRBJ1-5 TRBV6-5 NA NA TGTGCCAGCAGTTACAGTAGTAGCAATCAGCCCCAGCATTTT CASSYSSSNQPQHF
TRBJ2-3 TRBV25-1 many TRBD1 TGTGCCAGCAGTGATCGGGGGACAGGGCCCCCCAGCACAGATACGCAGTATTTT CASSDRGTGPPSTDTQYF
TRBJ1-2 TRBV5-1 NA NA TGCGCCAGCAGCTTGGCCCAGGGGCAGGGCTATGGCTACACCTTC CASSLAQGQGYGYTF
TRBJ2-2 TRBV9 NA NA TGTGCCAGCAGCGTAGACTCCGGGGAGCTGTTTTTT CASSVDSGELFF
TRBJ2-2 TRBV11-2 few NA TGTGCCAGCAGTAGGCGGGGGAACACCGGGGAGCTGTTTTTT CASSRRGNTGELFF
TRBJ1-4 TRBV6-2/TRBV6-3 NA NA TGTGCCAGCAGTTATGGGGTTGAGAATGAAAAACTGTTTTTT CASSYGVENEKLFF
TRBJ1-2 TRBV6-5 NA TRBD1 TGTGCCAGCAGTTACGCCCAGGGGGCAAGTGGCTACACCTTC CASSYAQGASGYTF
TRBJ1-1 TRBV5-1 NA NA TGTGCCAGCAGCTTTCTACCGGGCACTGAAGCTTTCTTT CASSFLPGTEAFF
TRBJ2-7 TRBV19 medium-sized TRBD2 TGTGCCAGCGGTCCCCGCGGGCGGGGGGACTACGAGCAGTACTTC CASGPRGRGDYEQYF
TRBJ1-3 TRBV4-2 NA TRBD1 TGTGCCAGCAGCCAAGATTTCGAGACAGGGAACTCCGGAAACACCATATATTTT CASSQDFETGNSGNTIYF
TRBJ1-5 TRBV27 NA NA TGTGCCAGCAGTTCCGGGCGGCGGGGGCCGAATAGCAATCAGCCCCAGCATTTT CASSSGRRGPNSNQPQHF
TRBJ1-4 TRBV7-6 NA NA TGTGCCAGCAGGGCCGGCTTAGATGAAAAACTGTTTTTT CASRAGLDEKLFF
TRBJ2-7 TRBV7-2 NA NA TGTGCCAGCAGCTTAGAGGCTAGCTCGGAGCAGTACTTC CASSLEASSEQYF
TRBJ2-1 TRBV24-1 NA NA TGTGCCACCAGTGTTGGACCCATAAGCTCCTACAATGAGCAGTTCTTC CATSVGPISSYNEQFF
TRBJ1-1 TRBV19 once NA TGTGCCAGTAGTATCCAGGGAGACACTGAAGCTTTCTTT CASSIQGDTEAFF